Below are 14 T cell receptor beta chains sequenced from a single sample in a study of shared clonotypes between healthy human individuals (dated by TCRdb to 2019 to 2021). Receptor amplification or capture employed the immunoSEQ multiplex PCR assay. In its TCRdb copy, this immuneACCESS table keeps in-frame sequences only and misses some clones. Where compared with another copy, unresolved V genes explain less than half of these, and the others have no known cause. A total of under 2.5 million clones appear in this sample, just under 95% of them only once. The ten largest account for 0.37% of the sample. The sequenced sample consisted of naive CD4+ T cells from PBMCs. What this sample's cell subset or site label stands for: CD45RA+ positively selected. The source of these receptors is a man aged 18 to 30 in good health. Some clones in this sample may be carry-over from other donors' samples.

The chain uses TRBV28 and TRBJ2-3; D tentatively fits TRBD1 or TRBD2 (5 bases each). Germline values: CDR1 MDHEN, CDR2 SYDVKM. Trimming took 7 bases from V and 2 from J, leaving 13 bases between them. This CDR3 is built from 14 residues. CDR3 loop: CASTPGGTTDTQYF. CDR3 nucleotide sequence: TGTGCCAGCACCCCGGGTGGGACCACAGATACGCAGTATTTT.

This clone has only one observation. V usage is TRBV14 and J usage is TRBJ2-2; maybe TRBD1 (5 bases). This CDR3 contains 16 residues. Between the trimmed V and J ends, which lost 0 bases and 0 bases, there was a span of 8 bases. Germline CDR1 SGHDN, CDR2 FVKESK. CDR3 bases: TGTGCCAGCAGCCAAGAGGGGCTAGCGAACACCGGGGAGCTGTTTTTT. Its translation is CASSQEGLANTGELFF.

The chain has TRBV5-1 and TRBJ2-1, with a possible D match to TRBD2 (5 bases). V lost 2 bases, J lost 6 bases, and 9 bases lay in between. Germline CDR1 and CDR2: SGHRS and YFSETQ. The CDR3 loop spans 13 amino acids. The CDR3: CASSFDYTNEQFF. The CDR3 bases are TGCGCCAGCAGCTTTGACTATACCAATGAGCAGTTCTTC.

The chain carries TRBV28 and TRBJ2-1, with D possibly being TRBD1 (5 bases). The CDR3 sequence is 15 residues long. CDR1 and CDR2 (germline): MDHEN, SYDVKM. Trimming removed 5 bases at V and 8 bases at J, with 19 bases between. DNA of the CDR3: TGTGCCAGCAGTCCTCGATTCAGGGTACGCTATGAGCAGTTCTTC. Translating gives CASSPRFRVRYEQFF.

The sample holds one count of this clone. The chain is built from TRBV5-4 and TRBJ2-1; D is possibly TRBD1 (6 bases). V dropped 4 bases and J dropped 0 bases, with 11 bases sitting between them. The germline gives CDR1 SGHNT, CDR2 YYREEE (reference sequence). This CDR3 comprises 15 residues. The CDR3: CASSLDRNSYNEQFF. As DNA, the CDR3 is TGTGCCAGCAGCCTCGACAGGAACTCCTACAATGAGCAGTTCTTC.

The CDR3 DNA follows: TGTGCCAGCACCCTTGGACAGGCATCCTACGAGCAGTACTTC. Its protein is CASTLGQASYEQYF. The V call is TRBV7-2, the J call TRBJ2-7, with 7 bases identical to TRBD1. The V segment lost 7 bases and the J segment 1 base; nucleotides outside the gene matches: 7. This CDR3 comprises 14 residues. Germline V CDR1 and CDR2: SGHTA, FQGNSA.

The chain recombines TRBV2 with TRBJ2-5; TRBD2 matches at 11 bases. Germline lookup yields CDR1 SNHLY and CDR2 FYNNEI. With 5 bases clipped from V and 3 bases from J, the junction kept 20 bases outside the gene matches. The CDR3 is 20 amino acids. The CDR3 reads CASSPFSGRALGDPEETQYF. Here the CDR3 DNA reads TGTGCCAGCAGTCCCTTTAGCGGGAGGGCCCTGGGGGACCCCGAAGAGACCCAGTACTTC.

The V call is TRBV10-3, the J call TRBJ2-7; 9 positions agree with TRBD1. The germline V gene has CDR1 ENHRY and CDR2 SYGVKD. With V trimmed by 0 bases and J by 0 bases, 12 bases remained unmatched. This CDR3 comprises 19 residues. The CDR3 region has the DNA TGTGCCATCAGTGAGTCGAGGAACAGGGGGCGCGGGAACTCCTACGAGCAGTACTTC. Translating it yields CAISESRNRGRGNSYEQYF.

The rearrangement links TRBV25-1 to TRBJ1-6; D gene ambiguous. From germline, CDR1 is MGHDK and CDR2 SYGVNS. This CDR3 is 13 amino acids long. Trimming took off 5 bases at V and 5 bases at J, with 7 bases between the two ends. The CDR3 region is CASSYLNNSPLHF. Written as DNA, the CDR3 is TGTGCCAGCAGTTATCTGAATAATTCACCCCTCCACTTT. Supplemented by reference TRBV25-1 and TRBJ1-6, the full variable domain reads EADIYQTPRYLVIGTGKKITLECSQTMGHDKMYWYQQDPGMELHLIHYSYGVNSTEKGDLSSESTVSRIRTEHFPLTLESARPSHTSQYLCASSYLNNSPLHFGNGTRLTVT.

This clone has a handful of counts. Different DNA sequences within this sample yield the same CDR3. The CDR3 loop reads CASSDSGNTGELFF. Written as DNA, the CDR3 is TGTGCCAGCAGTGACTCCGGGAACACCGGGGAGCTGTTTTTT. V usage is TRBV6-4 and J usage is TRBJ2-2; D call uncertain. CDR1 MRHNA and CDR2 SNTAGT come from the germline V gene. Between the trimmed V and J ends, which lost 0 bases and 1 base, there was a span of 3 bases. The CDR3 length is 14 residues.

The chain carries TRBV27 and TRBJ1-2; the match to TRBD1 covers 7 bases. After removal of 5 bases from V and 4 bases from J, the junction contained 13 bases not matched to a gene. CDR3 size: 16 residues. Germline lookup yields CDR1 MNHEY and CDR2 SMNVEV (reference sequence). CDR3 DNA: TGTGCCAGCAGTGATTTGGGACAGCTTGGCGGCTATGGCTACACCTTC. Its translation: CASSDLGQLGGYGYTF.

This clone was found once. This chain links TRBV6-5 with TRBJ2-7, with TRBD1 identical over 7 bases. The CDR3 contains 15 residues. Germline V gene data show CDR1 as MNHEY and CDR2 as SVGAGI. The ends lost 0 bases at V and 5 bases at J; junction bases unmatched: 7. The CDR3 loop is CASSYSGAGTDEQYF. CDR3 DNA sequence: TGTGCCAGCAGTTACTCGGGGGCCGGGACAGACGAGCAGTACTTC.

The chain combines TRBV6-1 with TRBJ2-1; tentative D call: TRBD2 (5 bases). This CDR3 has 15 residues. With 1 base removed from V and 5 bases from J, the gap between germline ends came to 12 bases. Looked up from germline, CDR1 is MNHNS and CDR2 is SASEGT. Here the CDR3 DNA reads TGTGCCAGCAGTGAAGGTGGGAGAGGTAACAATGAGCAGTTCTTC. Translating gives CASSEGGRGNNEQFF.

A note on this clone: Other nucleotide sequences in the sample specify the same CDR3. The rearrangement links TRBV27 to TRBJ2-7; 8 positions match TRBD1. CDR3 length: 13 amino acids. Germline V CDR1 and CDR2: MNHEY, SMNVEV (reference sequence). V was pared by 5 bases and J by 4 bases, with 4 bases of the junction left unmatched. The CDR3 here is CASSPDRGYEQYF. The CDR3 nucleotides are TGTGCCAGCAGTCCCGACAGGGGTTACGAGCAGTACTTC.